The 6 T cell receptor beta chains listed next were all sequenced from one sample in a study of tumor-infiltrating lymphocytes in primary liver carcinoma. Germline DNA was also extracted, while the blood RNA originated from unsorted whole blood. Total RNA amounting to roughly 450 ng was the source from which TCR beta cDNA was made with a constant-region primer. Three-round nested multiplex PCR performed with slightly modified ARM-PCR produced the TCR beta libraries. For about 11 cycles apiece, the opening two PCR rounds ran with TRBV1-TRBV30 forward primers and a C-beta reverse primer. TCRdb independently ran MiXCR on the multiplex PCR reads; one entry per CDR3 protein. The profile covers 300,000 to 350,000 distinct CDR3 sequences, with almost 65% appearing a single time and roughly 6.5% taken by the ten largest. Sequencing was performed on peripheral blood. The receptors here all came from a man between 40 and 49 years old with primary liver carcinoma and hepatitis B virus infection.

As concerns this clonotype: A much larger clone differs from this one at a single base, so this may be a read error. This chain links TRBV13 with TRBJ1-3; D uncertain. This CDR3 spans 13 amino acids. Germline CDR1 is PRHDT and CDR2 is FYEKMQ (reference sequence). The CDR3 nucleotides are TGTGCCAGCAGCTTAGTTCGTGGAAACATCATATATTTT. Its protein is CASSLVRGNIIYF.

The J gene is TRBJ2-3, the V gene TRBV6-5; no firm D call. Trimming removed 6 bases at V and 3 bases at J, with 13 bases between. CDR1 and CDR2 (germline): MNHEY, SVGAGI. The CDR3 spans 14 residues. The CDR3 DNA reads TGTGCCAGCAGCCCCGTTGGTAGGACAGATACGCAGTATTTT. As protein: CASSPVGRTDTQYF.

Turning to this clonotype: This could be a read error, since a much larger clone is one nucleotide away. CDR3 sequence: CASGLAGELGTDTQHF. The DNA of the CDR3 is TGCGCCAGCGGACTAGCGGGAGAATTAGGCACAGATACGCAGCATTTT. The chain has TRBV5-1 and TRBJ2-3, with D unclear. Matching the DNA end better, TRBJ1-5 makes the J call doubtful. The CDR3 covers 16 residues. Germline V gene sequence: CDR1 SGHRS, CDR2 YFSETQ.

This clonotype turned up a few times. The rearrangement links TRBV5-5 to TRBJ1-6; no clear D gene. CDR3 length: 13 residues. Germline lookup yields CDR1 SGHKS and CDR2 YYEKEE (reference sequence). Trimming removed 0 bases at V and 7 bases at J, with 5 bases between. CDR3: CASSLAENSPLHF. The CDR3 nucleotides are TGTGCCAGCAGCTTGGCGGAGAATTCACCCCTCCACTTT.

CDR3 region: CASSLPASMDTQYF. The CDR3 DNA sequence: TGTGCCAGCAGCTTACCGGCTAGCATGGATACGCAGTATTTT. The genes are TRBV7-9 and TRBJ2-3; tentative D call: TRBD2 (5 bases). The length of the CDR3 is 14 residues. CDR1 is SEHNR and CDR2 is FQNEAQ in the germline V gene (reference sequence). The V and J ends lost 2 bases and 6 bases respectively, with 12 bases between them.

In the case of this clonotype: It may be a read error: a sequence one base away is much more abundant. The chain joins TRBV5-1 to TRBJ2-7; 8 bases line up with TRBD1. The CDR3 length is 16 residues. Germline V gene sequence: CDR1 SGHRS, CDR2 YFSETQ. Trimming at V came to 5 bases and at J to 7 bases, leaving 17 bases not matched to a gene. In DNA, the CDR3 is TGCGCCAGCAGGCGTACAGGGGGAATGGATGAAGGGGAGCAGTACTTC. Translating gives CASRRTGGMDEGEQYF.